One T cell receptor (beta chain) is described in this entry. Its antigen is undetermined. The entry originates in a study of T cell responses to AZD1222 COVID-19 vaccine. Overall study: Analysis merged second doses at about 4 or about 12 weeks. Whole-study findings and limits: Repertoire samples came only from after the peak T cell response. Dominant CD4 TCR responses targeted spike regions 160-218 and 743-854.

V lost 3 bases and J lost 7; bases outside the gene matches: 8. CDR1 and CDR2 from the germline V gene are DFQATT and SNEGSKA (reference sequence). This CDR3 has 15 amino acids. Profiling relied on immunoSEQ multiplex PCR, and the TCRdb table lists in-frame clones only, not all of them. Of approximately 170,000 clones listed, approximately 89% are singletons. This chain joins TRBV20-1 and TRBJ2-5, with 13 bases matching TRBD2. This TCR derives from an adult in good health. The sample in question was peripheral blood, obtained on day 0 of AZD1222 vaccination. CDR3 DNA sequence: TGCAGTGCTAGTCCCTTACTAGCGGGAGGGGTGACCCAGTACTTC. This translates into CSASPLLAGGVTQYF.